This entry describes one TCR beta chain. The data stem from a study of blood T cell repertoires in COVID-19. Germline lookup yields CDR1 MDHEN and CDR2 SYDVKM. J gave up 6 bases and V 5 bases, and 8 bases lay outside the gene matches. The CDR3 spans 15 residues. Method: immunoSEQ multiplex PCR; TCRdb's copy keeps in-frame clones and lacks some. The sample has around 270,000 clones; approximately 88% are singletons. The sequencing sample was made of PBMCs or T cells enriched from blood (not recorded which). The chain joins TRBV28 to TRBJ2-7; 12 bases are a match to TRBD2. The TCR originated in a woman in her 40s who had been exposed to COVID-19. This chain's CDR3 is CASSTPSGGAPEQYF. The CDR3 bases are TGTGCCAGCAGTACGCCTAGCGGGGGGGCACCCGAGCAGTACTTC.